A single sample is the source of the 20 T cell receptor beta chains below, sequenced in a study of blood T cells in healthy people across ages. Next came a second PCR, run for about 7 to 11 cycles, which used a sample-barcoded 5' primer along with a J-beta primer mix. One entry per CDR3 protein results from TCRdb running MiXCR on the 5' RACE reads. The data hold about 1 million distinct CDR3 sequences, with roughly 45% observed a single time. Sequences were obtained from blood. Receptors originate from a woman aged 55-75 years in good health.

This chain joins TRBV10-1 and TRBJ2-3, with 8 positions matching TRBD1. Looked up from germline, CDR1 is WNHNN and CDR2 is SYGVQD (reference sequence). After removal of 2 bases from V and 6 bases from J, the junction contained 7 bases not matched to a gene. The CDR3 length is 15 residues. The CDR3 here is CASSEGTGGVDTQYF. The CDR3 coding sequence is TGCGCCAGCAGTGAGGGGACAGGCGGAGTGGATACGCAGTATTTT.

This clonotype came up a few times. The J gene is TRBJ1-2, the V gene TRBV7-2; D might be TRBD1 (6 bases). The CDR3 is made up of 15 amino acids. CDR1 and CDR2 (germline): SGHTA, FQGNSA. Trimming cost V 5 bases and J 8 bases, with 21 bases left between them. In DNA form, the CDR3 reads TGTGCCAGCAGCCCCCGTAGAGGGGGAACGGGAGGCTACACCTTC. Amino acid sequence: CASSPRRGGTGGYTF.

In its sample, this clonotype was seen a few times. CDR3 loop: CASSYSTGANEKLFF. Here the CDR3 DNA reads TGTGCCAGCAGTTACTCGACAGGGGCGAATGAAAAACTGTTTTTT. The J gene is TRBJ1-4, the V gene TRBV6-5, with 8 bases identical to TRBD1. Unmatched junction bases numbered 2, after V lost 0 bases and J lost 5 bases. Germline V gives CDR1 MNHEY, CDR2 SVGAGI. The CDR3 totals 15 residues.

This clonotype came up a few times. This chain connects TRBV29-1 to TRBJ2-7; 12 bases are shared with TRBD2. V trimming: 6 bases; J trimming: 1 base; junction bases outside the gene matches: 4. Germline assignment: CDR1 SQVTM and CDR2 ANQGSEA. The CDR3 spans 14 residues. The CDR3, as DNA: TGCAGCGTGAACGGACTAGCGGGATCCTACGAGCAGTACTTC. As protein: CSVNGLAGSYEQYF.

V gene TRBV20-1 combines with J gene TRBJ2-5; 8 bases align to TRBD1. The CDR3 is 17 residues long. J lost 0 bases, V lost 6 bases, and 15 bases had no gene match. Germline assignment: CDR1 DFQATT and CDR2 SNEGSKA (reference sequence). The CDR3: CSAPKSTGGRYQETQYF. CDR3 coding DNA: TGCAGTGCCCCAAAGTCCACAGGGGGTCGGTACCAAGAGACCCAGTACTTC.

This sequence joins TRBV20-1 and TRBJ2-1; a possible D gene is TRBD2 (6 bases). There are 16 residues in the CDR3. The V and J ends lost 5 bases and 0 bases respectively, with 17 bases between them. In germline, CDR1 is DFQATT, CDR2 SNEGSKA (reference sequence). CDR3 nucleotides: TGCAGTGCTGAGAGCCCGGGGACTGCCTCCTACAATGAGCAGTTCTTC. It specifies CSAESPGTASYNEQFF.

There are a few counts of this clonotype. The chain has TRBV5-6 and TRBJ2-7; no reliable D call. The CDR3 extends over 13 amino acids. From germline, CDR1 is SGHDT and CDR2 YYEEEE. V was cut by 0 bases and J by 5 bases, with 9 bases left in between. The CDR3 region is CASSLEGPDEQYF. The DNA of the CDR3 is TGTGCCAGCAGCTTGGAAGGCCCAGACGAGCAGTACTTC. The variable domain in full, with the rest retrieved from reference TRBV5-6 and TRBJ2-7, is DAGVTQSPTHLIKTRGQQVTLRCSPKSGHDTVSWYQQALGQGPQFIFQYYEEEERQRGNFPDRFSGHQFPNYSSELNVNALLLGDSALYLCASSLEGPDEQYFGPGTRLTVT.

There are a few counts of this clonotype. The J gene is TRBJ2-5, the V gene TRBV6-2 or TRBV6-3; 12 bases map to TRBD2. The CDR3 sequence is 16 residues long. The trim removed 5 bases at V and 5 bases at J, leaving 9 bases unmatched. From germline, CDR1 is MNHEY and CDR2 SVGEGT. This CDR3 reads CASSGATSGRLETQYF. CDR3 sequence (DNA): TGTGCCAGCAGTGGCGCGACTAGCGGGAGATTGGAGACCCAGTACTTC.

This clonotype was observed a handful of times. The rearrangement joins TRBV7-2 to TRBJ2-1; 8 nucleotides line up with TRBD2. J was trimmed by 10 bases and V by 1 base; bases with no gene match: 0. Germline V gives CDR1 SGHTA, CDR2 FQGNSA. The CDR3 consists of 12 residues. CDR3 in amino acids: CASSLGLAEQFF. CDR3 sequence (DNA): TGTGCCAGCAGCTTAGGACTAGCGGAGCAGTTCTTC.

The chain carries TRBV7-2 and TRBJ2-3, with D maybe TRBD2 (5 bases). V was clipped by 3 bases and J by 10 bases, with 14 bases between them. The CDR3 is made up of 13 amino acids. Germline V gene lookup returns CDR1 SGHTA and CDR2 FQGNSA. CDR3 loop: CASSFPSRDAQYF. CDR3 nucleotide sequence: TGTGCCAGCAGCTTCCCCAGCCGGGATGCGCAGTATTTT. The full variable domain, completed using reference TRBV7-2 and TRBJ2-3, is GAGVSQSPSNKVTEKGKDVELRCDPISGHTALYWYRQSLGQGLEFLIYFQGNSAPDKSGLPSDRFSAERTGGSVSTLTIQRTQQEDSAVYLCASSFPSRDAQYFGPGTRLTVL.

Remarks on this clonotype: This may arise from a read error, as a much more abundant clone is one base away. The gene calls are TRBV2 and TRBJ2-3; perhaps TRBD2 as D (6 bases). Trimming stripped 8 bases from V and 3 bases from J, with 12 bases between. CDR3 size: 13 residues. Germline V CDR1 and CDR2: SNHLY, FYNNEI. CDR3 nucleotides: TGTGCCAGCGGCGGGGTTGTGACAGATACGCAGTATTTT. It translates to CASGGVVTDTQYF.

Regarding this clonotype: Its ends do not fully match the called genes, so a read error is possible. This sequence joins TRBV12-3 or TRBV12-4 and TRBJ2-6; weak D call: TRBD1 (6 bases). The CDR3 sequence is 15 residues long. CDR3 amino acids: CASRNQGGGTNVLTF. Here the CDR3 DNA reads TGTGCCAGCAGGAACCAAGGGGGTGGGACCAACGTCCTGACTTTC.

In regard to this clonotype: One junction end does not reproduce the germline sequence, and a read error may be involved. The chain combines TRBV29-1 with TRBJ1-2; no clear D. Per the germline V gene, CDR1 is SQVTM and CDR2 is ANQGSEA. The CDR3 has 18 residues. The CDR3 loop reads CGVDLLQLHAWPEYGYTF. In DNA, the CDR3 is TGCGGCGTTGATCTCCTGCAGCTTCACGCGTGGCCAGAGTATGGCTACACCTTC.

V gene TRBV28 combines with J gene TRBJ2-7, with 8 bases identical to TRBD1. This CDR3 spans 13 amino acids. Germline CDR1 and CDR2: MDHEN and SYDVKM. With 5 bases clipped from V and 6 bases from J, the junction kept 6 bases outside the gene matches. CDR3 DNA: TGTGCCAGCAGTCGGACAGGGAATACCGAGCAGTACTTC. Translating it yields CASSRTGNTEQYF.

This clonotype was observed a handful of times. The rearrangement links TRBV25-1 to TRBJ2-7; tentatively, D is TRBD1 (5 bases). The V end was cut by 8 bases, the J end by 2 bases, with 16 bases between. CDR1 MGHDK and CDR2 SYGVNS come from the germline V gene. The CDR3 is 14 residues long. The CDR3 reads CASLDKYSAYEQYF. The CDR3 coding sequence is TGTGCCAGCTTGGACAAATACTCTGCCTACGAGCAGTACTTC.

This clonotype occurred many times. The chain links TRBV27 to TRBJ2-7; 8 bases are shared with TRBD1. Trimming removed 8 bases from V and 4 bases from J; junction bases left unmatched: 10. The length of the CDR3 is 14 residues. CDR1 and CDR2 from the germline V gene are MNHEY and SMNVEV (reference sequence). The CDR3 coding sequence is TGTGCCAGCGGGACGACAGGGGTAGTTTACGAGCAGTACTTC. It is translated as CASGTTGVVYEQYF.

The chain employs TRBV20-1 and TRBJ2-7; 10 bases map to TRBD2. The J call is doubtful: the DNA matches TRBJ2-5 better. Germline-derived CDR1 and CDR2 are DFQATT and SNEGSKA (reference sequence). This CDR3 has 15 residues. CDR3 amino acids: CSATVSGRRWETQYF. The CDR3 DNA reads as TGCAGTGCTACCGTTAGCGGGAGGCGGTGGGAGACCCAGTACTTC.

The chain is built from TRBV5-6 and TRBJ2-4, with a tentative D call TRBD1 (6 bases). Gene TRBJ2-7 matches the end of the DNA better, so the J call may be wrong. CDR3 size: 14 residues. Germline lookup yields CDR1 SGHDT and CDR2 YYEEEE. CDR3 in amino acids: CASSLTGSTYEQYF. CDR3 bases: TGTGCCAGCAGCTTGACAGGGAGTACCTACGAGCAGTACTTC.

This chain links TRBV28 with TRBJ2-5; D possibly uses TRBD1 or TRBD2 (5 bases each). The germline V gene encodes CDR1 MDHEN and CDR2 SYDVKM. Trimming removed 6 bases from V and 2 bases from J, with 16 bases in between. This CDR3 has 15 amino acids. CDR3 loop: CASSLGRLPQETQYF. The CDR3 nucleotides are TGTGCCAGCAGCTTGGGACGGCTCCCTCAAGAGACCCAGTACTTC.

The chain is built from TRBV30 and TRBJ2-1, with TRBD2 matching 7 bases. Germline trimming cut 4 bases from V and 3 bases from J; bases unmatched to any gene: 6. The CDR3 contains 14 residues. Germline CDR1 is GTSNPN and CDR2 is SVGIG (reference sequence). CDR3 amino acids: CAWNLAENYNEQFF. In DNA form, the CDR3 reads TGTGCCTGGAACCTAGCGGAAAACTACAATGAGCAGTTCTTC. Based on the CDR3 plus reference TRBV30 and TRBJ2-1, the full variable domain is SQTIHQWPATLVQPVGSPLSLECTVEGTSNPNLYWYRQAAGRGLQLLFYSVGIGQISSEVPQNLSASRPQDRQFILSSKKLLLSDSGFYLCAWNLAENYNEQFFGPGTRLTVL.